What follows is one T cell receptor beta chain and its context. Its antigen target is currently unknown. No qualities accompany the bases; no much larger clone lies one base away. In the prospective study, participants were about 18 to 90 years old, resided in 20 to 30 geographic areas of the United States, and were enrolled through a virtual design. Cohort assignment in the prospective study relied on participant-reported clinical history from a screening survey and a study questionnaire. Exposed participants were defined as having been in contact with someone with a PCR-confirmed or clinician-diagnosed COVID-19 case within 2 weeks of study entry. Each participant in the prospective study had whole blood, serum and a nasopharyngeal or oropharyngeal swab collected by mobile phlebotomists. Participants in the prospective study had the option to provide additional blood draws and questionnaires over a roughly 2-month period. Before DNA extraction, blood samples from the prospective study were shipped at room temperature or frozen.

TCRbeta CDR3 regions were amplified from genomic DNA using the immunoSEQ Assay, a bias-controlled multiplex PCR. Per the original workflow: The number of nucleated cells in each sample was estimated by amplification of reference gene primers within the assay. To quantify the absolute abundance of each unique TCRbeta CDR3 rearrangement, sequence reads were collapsed and filtered. For each sample, productive Simpson clonality was calculated as the square root of Simpson's diversity index over productive rearrangements. TCRdb's version of the immuneACCESS table is confined to in-frame rearrangements and falls short of the full clone set. An unresolved V gene accounts for under half of the shortfall where checked; the remainder is of unknown origin. V and J calls and clone size are copied from that table; D and trimming were computed from the DNA. Recorded for this sample are around 320,000 clones; roughly 90% of them occurred a single time. The ten most abundant clones make up 3.9% of the sample.

The sample originates from a study of blood T cell repertoires in COVID-19 (dated by TCRdb to 2020 to 2021). General notes on the study: The collaborator samples originated in the United States, Italy and Spain and spanned the acute and convalescent phases of COVID-19. Samples were obtained from the ongoing ImmuneRACE study (first 160 participants) and from over a thousand subjects provided by 6 global collaborators. The dataset comprised deeply sampled blood TCRbeta repertoires from subjects exposed to, actively infected with, or recovered from COVID-19. Where available, HLA class I and class II types were taken from metadata supplied by the sample provider and were not determined by assay-based typing. The material from the prospective study consisted of cDNA or gDNA derived from T cells, B-cell-depleted T cells, or PBMCs. A de-identified subject ID, COVID-19 status, age in years and sex were almost always included in the sample metadata. The repertoires were made available in a free public database intended to serve as a resource for research on the immune response to SARS-CoV-2. General study outcomes and caveats: How much clinical and demographic metadata was included differed by source and by participant, and the metadata was provided uncurated.

The source of this sequence is a woman aged 25 to 39 who had been exposed to COVID-19. The material sequenced was PBMCs or T cells enriched from blood (not recorded which).

CDR3 loop: CASSLGQGEAAFF. The nucleotide sequence is given as TGTGCCAGCAGCTTGGGACAGGGAGAGGCAGCTTTCTTT. The rearrangement joined TRBV5-4 to TRBJ1-1; 7 central nucleotides agree with TRBD1. In the germline V gene (reference sequence), CDR1 corresponds to SGHNT and CDR2 to YYREEE. Its CDR3 holds 13 amino acids, cysteine through phenylalanine. Only the CDR3 DNA stays, 39 bases, in frame from base 1. Relative to germline, V is missing 0 bases and J is missing 10 bases, with 6 bases of the junction outside any gene match.